Listed below are T cell receptor beta chains from one sample, sequenced in a study of T cells after yellow fever vaccination. TCRdb reanalysed the 5' RACE reads using MiXCR and keeps one entry per CDR3 protein. The table has a few hundred thousand distinct CDR3 sequences, approximately 9% seen once. The sequencing used PBMCs, collected on the day of the first yellow fever vaccination. The receptors originated from a man younger than 30 who received the YFV17D yellow fever vaccine. The CDR3 runs from the conserved cysteine through the conserved F or W. D genes are given only for firm matches. A clone size is listed for some rows: how often the clone was seen (once, few, many), or a class if it is expanded.

j_call,clone_size,d_call,v_call,cdr3_nt,cdr3_aa
TRBJ1-5,.,TRBD1,TRBV12-3/TRBV12-4,TGTGCCAGCAGTTCCGTTCCCGGGACAGGGGCATATAGCAATCAGCCCCAGCATTTT,CASSSVPGTGAYSNQPQHF
TRBJ1-2,.,.,TRBV6-5,TGTGCCAGCAGTTACTCAGGCGAGGTTAACTATGGCTACACCTTC,CASSYSGEVNYGYTF
TRBJ1-1,few,.,TRBV4-1,TGCGCCAGCAGCCGAATACTTCGGAAGACCGACACTGAAGCTTTCTTT,CASSRILRKTDTEAFF
TRBJ1-1,many,TRBD1,TRBV20-1,TGCAGTGCTAGAGATGCAGGACAGGGGCACTATGCTGAAGCTTTCTTT,CSARDAGQGHYAEAFF
TRBJ2-3,.,TRBD2,TRBV3-1,TGTGCCAGCAGGTGGCGGGGGGCCACAGATACGCAGTATTTT,CASRWRGATDTQYF
TRBJ2-1,many,.,TRBV4-3,TGCGCCAGCAGCCAGGGGGCAAATCAAGCCTACAATGAGCAGTTCTTC,CASSQGANQAYNEQFF
TRBJ1-5,few,TRBD1,TRBV20-1,TGCAGTGCTAGAGGGACAGGGGTCCATGGTGGTCAGCCCCAGCATTTT,CSARGTGVHGGQPQHF
TRBJ1-5,few,.,TRBV4-1,TGCGCCAGCAGCCAAGGATTAGTGGAGCAGCCCCAGCATTTT,CASSQGLVEQPQHF
TRBJ2-1,few,.,TRBV9,TGTGCCAGCAGCGGCGGCAACTCAGGGTACAATGAGCAGTTCTTC,CASSGGNSGYNEQFF
TRBJ2-1,few,TRBD1,TRBV5-1,TGCGCCAGCAGCTCACAGGGGGCGGTTTCGAATGAGCAGTTCTTC,CASSSQGAVSNEQFF
TRBJ2-2,.,TRBD2,TRBV5-1,TGCGCCAGCACCCCTCGGACTAGCGAGGCCGGGGAGCTGTTTTTT,CASTPRTSEAGELFF
TRBJ1-5,.,.,TRBV27,TGTGCCAGCAGTCCCCGAGGCAGGAATCAGCCCCAGCATTTT,CASSPRGRNQPQHF
TRBJ2-1,.,.,TRBV24-1,TGTGCCACCAGTGATTTGCTTGGCTCCTACAATGAGCAGTTCTTC,CATSDLLGSYNEQFF
TRBJ2-2,.,.,TRBV12-3/TRBV12-4,TGTGCCAGCAGTCCCGGACGGTTCGGGGAGCTGTTTTTT,CASSPGRFGELFF
TRBJ2-5,.,TRBD2,TRBV3-1,TGTGCCAGCAGCCGACTAGCGGGGTTGGGTGAGACCCAGTACTTC,CASSRLAGLGETQYF
TRBJ1-3,few,.,TRBV4-3,TGCGCCAGCAGCCAAGCCTCTGGAAACACCATATATTTT,CASSQASGNTIYF
TRBJ2-7,many,.,TRBV7-8,TGTGCCAGCAGTAATAGGCAGGGGCCGACCTACGAGCAGTACTTC,CASSNRQGPTYEQYF
TRBJ1-1,.,TRBD1,TRBV7-9,TGTGCCAGCAGCGCTCCCGGGACAGCGAACACTGAAGCTTTCTTT,CASSAPGTANTEAFF
TRBJ2-6,.,.,TRBV21-1,TGTGCCAGCAGCAAGGGAGGGGAGACTGGGGCCAACGTCCTGACTTTC,CASSKGGETGANVLTF
TRBJ2-1,.,.,TRBV19,TGTGCCAGTGCACAGGGTTGGAATGAGCAGTTCTTC,CASAQGWNEQFF
TRBJ2-6,.,.,TRBV9,TGTGCCAGCAGCGTATCATCGTGGAGGGGGCCGTCATCGGGGGCCAACGTCCTGACTTTC,CASSVSSWRGPSSGANVLTF
TRBJ2-1,.,TRBD2,TRBV27,TGTGCCAGCAGTTTGCTCACTAGCGGGGGGGCCCGAGGCAATGAGCAGTTCTTC,CASSLLTSGGARGNEQFF
TRBJ2-5,many,.,TRBV3-1,TGTGCCAGCAGGCGAAGGGGGATGGAGACCCAGTACTTC,CASRRRGMETQYF
TRBJ1-2,many,.,TRBV29-1,TGCAGCGTTGAAGATGGGTTTGGAAACTATGGCTACACCTTC,CSVEDGFGNYGYTF
TRBJ2-3,.,.,TRBV6-2/TRBV6-3,TGTGCCAGCAGTTACTGGGGCGGGGTCACAGATACGCAGTATTTT,CASSYWGGVTDTQYF
TRBJ1-1,few,.,TRBV25-1,TGTGCCAGCAGTCCCGTGACAGGAATGAACACTGAAGCTTTCTTT,CASSPVTGMNTEAFF
TRBJ2-7,few,TRBD1,TRBV11-2,TGTGCCAGCAGCCCCAGGACAGGGAGATTGGGGCAGTACTTC,CASSPRTGRLGQYF
TRBJ1-4,few,.,TRBV7-6,TGTGCCAGCAGCCCTACTACGGGGCCGAATGAAAAACTGTTTTTT,CASSPTTGPNEKLFF
TRBJ1-4,.,.,TRBV5-6,TGTGCCAGCAGCTCGACAGGAGCAGGGACTAATGAAAAACTGTTTTTT,CASSSTGAGTNEKLFF
TRBJ2-6,.,.,TRBV7-2,TGTGCCAGCAGCCTCCCTCCCCTCTCTGGGGCCAACGTCCTGACTTTC,CASSLPPLSGANVLTF
TRBJ2-5,few,TRBD2,TRBV19,TGTGCCACCGGGGGGACCCGAGAGACCCAGTACTTC,CATGGTRETQYF
TRBJ2-1,many,TRBD2,TRBV4-3,TGCGCCAGCAGTCCTAGCGGGGGGCCCTACAATGAGCAGTTCTTC,CASSPSGGPYNEQFF
TRBJ2-5,few,.,TRBV15,TGTGCCACCAGCAGGACGGGGGACAGAGTAAAAGAGACCCAGTACTTC,CATSRTGDRVKETQYF
TRBJ2-7,.,TRBD1,TRBV5-1,TGCGCCAGCAGGGGGATTCCTGGGACAGATAGCTCCTACGAGCAGTACTTC,CASRGIPGTDSSYEQYF
TRBJ2-1,many,.,TRBV5-1,TGCGCCAGCAGCTCCCTCGGGGATGAGCAGTTCTTC,CASSSLGDEQFF
TRBJ1-2,.,.,TRBV6-2/TRBV6-3,TGTGCCAGCGGGCAGGGGTTCGGCTATGGCTACACCTTC,CASGQGFGYGYTF
TRBJ2-3,many,.,TRBV4-1,TGCGCCAGCAGCTCGGGACTGCCTACAGATACGCAGTATTTT,CASSSGLPTDTQYF
TRBJ2-1,few,TRBD2,TRBV7-8,TGTGCCAGCAGCCAGGGACTACGGCTGCGTGAGCAGTTCTTC,CASSQGLRLREQFF
TRBJ2-3,few,.,TRBV5-1,TGCGCCAGCAGCTTCCGGACTTTTAGCACAGATACGCAGTATTTT,CASSFRTFSTDTQYF
TRBJ2-7,.,TRBD1,TRBV7-2,TGTGCCAGCAGCCGGGACAGATTCTACGAGCAGTACTTC,CASSRDRFYEQYF
TRBJ2-2,many,TRBD2,TRBV4-1,TGCGCCAGCAGCCAAGCCTTCCGGGGGGGCCGGGCAAGCGGGGAGCTGTTTTTT,CASSQAFRGGRASGELFF
TRBJ2-1,many,.,TRBV4-2,TGTGCCAGCAGCCAAGATTCCCCGGGAGCCTACAATGAGCAGTTCTTC,CASSQDSPGAYNEQFF
TRBJ1-4,.,TRBD1,TRBV2,TGTGCCGGCACTAGGACAGGGGCTAATGAAAAACTGTTTTTT,CAGTRTGANEKLFF
TRBJ2-5,few,TRBD1,TRBV20-1,TGCAGTGCTAGAATGGGCAGGGGGCAAGAGACCCAGTACTTC,CSARMGRGQETQYF
TRBJ2-3,few,.,TRBV5-4,TGTGCCAGCAGCTTGGAATTAGCAGGGTCAACAGATACGCAGTATTTT,CASSLELAGSTDTQYF
TRBJ2-1,.,.,TRBV20-1,TGCAGTGCTTGGGACGGGTACAATGAGCAGTTCTTC,CSAWDGYNEQFF
TRBJ1-2,few,.,TRBV29-1,TGCAGCGTTCGACAGGTGTATGGCTACACCTTC,CSVRQVYGYTF
TRBJ1-6,once,TRBD1,TRBV19,TGTGCCAGTAGAAAGACAGGGGCGGCACCCCTCCACTTT,CASRKTGAAPLHF
TRBJ1-2,many,.,TRBV7-2,TGTGCCAGCAGTAGAGAGGGGAGCCTAGACAGTAACTATGGCTACACCTTC,CASSREGSLDSNYGYTF
TRBJ2-5,few,.,TRBV11-2,TGTGCCAGCACCCCCTCGGAAATACAGGAATACCAAGAGACCCAGTACTTC,CASTPSEIQEYQETQYF
TRBJ2-2,.,.,TRBV27,TGTGCCAGCATGGGGTCGAACACCGGGGAGCTGTTTTTT,CASMGSNTGELFF
TRBJ1-5,few,.,TRBV20-1,TGCAGTGCCAATCAGACAGTGGGCCTCAATCAGCCCCAGCATTTT,CSANQTVGLNQPQHF
TRBJ1-5,.,.,TRBV4-1,TGCGCCAGCAGCCCACGGACCGATAGCAATCAGCCCCAGCATTTT,CASSPRTDSNQPQHF
TRBJ2-4,.,.,TRBV4-2,TGTGCCCTAGAAAGGGGGTTAGCCAAAAACATTCAGTACTTC,CALERGLAKNIQYF
TRBJ2-1,.,TRBD2,TRBV6-1,TGTGCCAGCAGAACCGGGGGGAAGTACAATGAGCAGTTCTTC,CASRTGGKYNEQFF
TRBJ1-5,few,.,TRBV9,TGTGCCAGCAGCGTAGACCCGGGAGGCAATCAGCCCCAGCATTTT,CASSVDPGGNQPQHF
TRBJ1-4,few,.,TRBV9,TGTGCCAGCAGCGTAGGGAAGGGATCAACTAATGAAAAACTGTTTTTT,CASSVGKGSTNEKLFF
TRBJ2-5,few,.,TRBV5-1,TGCGCCAGCAGCTTGACCTACATGGAGACCCAGTACTTC,CASSLTYMETQYF
TRBJ2-5,few,TRBD2,TRBV5-1,TGCGCCAGCAGCTTGGGAACGGGGGGAAACCAAGAGACCCAGTACTTC,CASSLGTGGNQETQYF
TRBJ2-1,few,.,TRBV11-2,TGTGCCAGCAGCTTGCCGTGGGTCTCCAATGAGCAGTTCTTC,CASSLPWVSNEQFF